What follows describes a single T cell receptor beta chain. A few pairs of donors had their unstimulated naive, memory, effector memory and TEMRA subsets sequenced. Germline V gene data show CDR1 as LGHNA and CDR2 as YSLEER. The CDR3 contains 17 residues. V lost 0 bases and J lost 2; bases outside the gene matches: 8. This sample was taken from a study of siplizumab effects on memory and regulatory T cells. The method was immunoSEQ multiplex PCR; TCRdb's version includes in-frame clones alone and lacks a portion of them. The table includes tens of thousands of clones, roughly 96% detected once. This rearrangement joins TRBV4-3 to TRBJ2-3; 7 bases map to TRBD2. Sequencing used naive CD4+ T cells sorted from blood. The origin of this receptor is a human donor in good health. Here the CDR3 reads CASSQDWGGSYTDTQYF. CDR3 DNA: TGCGCCAGCAGCCAAGATTGGGGGGGAAGCTACACAGATACGCAGTATTTT.